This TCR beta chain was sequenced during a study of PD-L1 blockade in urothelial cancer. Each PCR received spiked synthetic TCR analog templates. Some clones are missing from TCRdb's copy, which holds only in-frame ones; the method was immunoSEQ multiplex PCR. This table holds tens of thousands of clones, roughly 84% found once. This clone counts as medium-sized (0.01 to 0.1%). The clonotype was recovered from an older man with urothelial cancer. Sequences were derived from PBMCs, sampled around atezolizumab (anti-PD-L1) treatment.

CDR3 sequence: CASSDYRGGYGYTF. CDR3 coding DNA: TGTGCCAGCAGTGACTACAGGGGTGGCTATGGCTACACCTTC. V and J are TRBV2 and TRBJ1-2; 7 bases align to TRBD1. Germline lookup yields CDR1 SNHLY and CDR2 FYNNEI. The ends lost 3 bases at V and 4 bases at J; junction bases unmatched: 5. This CDR3 has 14 amino acids.